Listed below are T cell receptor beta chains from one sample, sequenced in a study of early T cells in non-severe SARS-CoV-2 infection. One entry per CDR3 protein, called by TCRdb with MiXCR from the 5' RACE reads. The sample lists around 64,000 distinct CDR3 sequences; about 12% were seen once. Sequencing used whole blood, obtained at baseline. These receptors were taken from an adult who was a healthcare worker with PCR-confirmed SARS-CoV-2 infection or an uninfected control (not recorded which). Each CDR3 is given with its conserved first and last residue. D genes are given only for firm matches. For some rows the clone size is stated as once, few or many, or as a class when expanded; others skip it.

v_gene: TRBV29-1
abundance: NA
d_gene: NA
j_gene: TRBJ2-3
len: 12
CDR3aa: CSVEHRTDTQYF
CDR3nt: TGCAGCGTTGAACACCGCACAGATACGCAGTATTTT

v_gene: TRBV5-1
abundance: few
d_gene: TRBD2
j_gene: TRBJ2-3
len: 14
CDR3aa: CASSTGLAADTQYF
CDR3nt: TGCGCCAGCAGCACGGGACTAGCCGCGGATACGCAGTATTTT

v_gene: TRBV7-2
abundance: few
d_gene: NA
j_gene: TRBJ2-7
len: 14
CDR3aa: CASSLGRVEYEQYF
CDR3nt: TGTGCCAGCAGCTTAGGGCGGGTAGAGTACGAGCAGTACTTC

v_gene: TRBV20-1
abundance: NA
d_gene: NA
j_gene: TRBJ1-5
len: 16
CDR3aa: CSARFQGQAGNQPQHF
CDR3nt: TGCAGTGCTAGATTTCAGGGTCAGGCGGGGAATCAGCCCCAGCATTTT

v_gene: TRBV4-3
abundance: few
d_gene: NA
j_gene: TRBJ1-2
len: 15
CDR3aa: CASSQDDVPGKGYTF
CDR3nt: TGCGCCAGCAGCCAAGATGATGTCCCCGGGAAGGGCTACACCTTC

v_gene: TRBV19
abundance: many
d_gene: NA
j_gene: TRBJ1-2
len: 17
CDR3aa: CASTSHPVGQFDYGYTF
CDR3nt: TGTGCCAGTACCTCTCACCCCGTCGGACAGTTTGACTATGGCTACACCTTC

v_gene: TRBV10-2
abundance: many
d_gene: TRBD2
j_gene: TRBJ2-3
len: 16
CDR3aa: CASSTIGGSGADTQYF
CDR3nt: TGCGCCAGCAGTACAATAGGGGGTAGCGGGGCAGATACGCAGTATTTT

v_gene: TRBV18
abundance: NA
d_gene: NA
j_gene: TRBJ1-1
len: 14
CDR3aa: CASSPEGVNTEAFF
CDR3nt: TGTGCCAGCTCACCAGAAGGCGTGAACACTGAAGCTTTCTTT

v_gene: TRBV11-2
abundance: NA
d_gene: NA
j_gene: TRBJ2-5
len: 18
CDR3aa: CASSLTTGGRGNQETQYF
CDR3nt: TGTGCCAGCAGCCTAACCACGGGTGGTAGGGGGAACCAAGAGACCCAGTACTTC

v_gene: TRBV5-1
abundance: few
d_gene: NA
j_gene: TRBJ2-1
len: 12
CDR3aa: CASSLTDNEQFF
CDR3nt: TGCGCCAGCAGCTTGACGGACAATGAGCAGTTCTTC

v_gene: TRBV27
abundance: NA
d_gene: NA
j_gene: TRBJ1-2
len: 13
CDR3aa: CASSLREGYGYTF
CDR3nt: TGTGCCAGCAGTTTGCGCGAAGGCTATGGCTACACCTTC

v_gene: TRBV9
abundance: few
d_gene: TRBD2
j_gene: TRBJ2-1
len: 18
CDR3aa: CASSAGGLAGGPYNEQFF
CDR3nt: TGTGCCAGCAGCGCCGGGGGACTAGCGGGAGGCCCCTACAATGAGCAGTTCTTC

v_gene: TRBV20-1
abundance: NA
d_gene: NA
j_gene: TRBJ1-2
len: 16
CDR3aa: CSAATGSELAVYGYTF
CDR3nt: TGCAGTGCTGCTACAGGGTCGGAGTTGGCTGTCTATGGCTACACCTTC

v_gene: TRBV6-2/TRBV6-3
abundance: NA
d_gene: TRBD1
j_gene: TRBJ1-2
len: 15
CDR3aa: CASSPHRGREESYTF
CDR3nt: TGTGCCAGCAGTCCTCACAGGGGGCGTGAGGAGAGCTACACCTTC

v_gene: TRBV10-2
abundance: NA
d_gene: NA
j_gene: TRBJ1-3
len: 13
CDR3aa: CASRPFSGNTIYF
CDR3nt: TGCGCCAGCCGACCGTTCTCTGGAAACACCATATATTTT

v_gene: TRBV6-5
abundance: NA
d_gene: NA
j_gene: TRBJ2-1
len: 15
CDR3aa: CASSYSGDPYNEQFF
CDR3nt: TGTGCCAGCAGTTACTCGGGGGACCCTTACAATGAGCAGTTCTTC

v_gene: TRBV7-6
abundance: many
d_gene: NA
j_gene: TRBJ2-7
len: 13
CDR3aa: CASSVGPTYEQYF
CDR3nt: TGTGCCAGCAGCGTCGGACCTACCTACGAGCAGTACTTC

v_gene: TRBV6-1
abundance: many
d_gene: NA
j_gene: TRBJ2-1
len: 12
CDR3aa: CASSDPYTEQFF
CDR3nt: TGTGCCAGCAGTGACCCTTACACAGAGCAGTTCTTC

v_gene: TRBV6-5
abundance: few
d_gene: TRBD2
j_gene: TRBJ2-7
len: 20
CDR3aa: CASSYSWWASGRGSSYEQYF
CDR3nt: TGTGCCAGCAGTTACTCGTGGTGGGCTAGCGGGAGGGGAAGCTCCTACGAGCAGTACTTC

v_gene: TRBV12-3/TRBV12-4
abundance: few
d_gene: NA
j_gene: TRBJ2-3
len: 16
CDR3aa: CASSLASSASTDTQYF
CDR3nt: TGTGCCAGCAGTTTAGCGTCGAGCGCCAGCACAGATACGCAGTATTTT

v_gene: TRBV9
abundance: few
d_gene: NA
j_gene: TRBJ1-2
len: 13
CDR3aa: CASSVDSTYGYTF
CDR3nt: TGTGCCAGCAGCGTTGACAGTACCTATGGCTACACCTTC

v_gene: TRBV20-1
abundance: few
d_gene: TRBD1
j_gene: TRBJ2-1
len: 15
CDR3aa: CSASTTGGLENEQFF
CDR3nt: TGCAGTGCTAGTACGACAGGGGGGTTAGAGAATGAGCAGTTCTTC

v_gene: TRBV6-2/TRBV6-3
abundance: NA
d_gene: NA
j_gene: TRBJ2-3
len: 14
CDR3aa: CASSSLRGIDTQYF
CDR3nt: TGTGCCAGCAGTTCCCTTCGGGGCATAGATACGCAGTATTTT

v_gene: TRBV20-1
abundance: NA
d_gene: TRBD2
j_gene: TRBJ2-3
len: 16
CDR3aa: CSASEVVAGGTDTQYF
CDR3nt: TGCAGTGCTAGTGAAGTCGTAGCGGGGGGCACAGATACGCAGTATTTT

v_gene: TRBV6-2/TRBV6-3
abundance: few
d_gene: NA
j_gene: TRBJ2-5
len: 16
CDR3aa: CASSPGAAPIQETQYF
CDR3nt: TGTGCCAGCAGTCCCGGGGCGGCACCAATCCAAGAGACCCAGTACTTC

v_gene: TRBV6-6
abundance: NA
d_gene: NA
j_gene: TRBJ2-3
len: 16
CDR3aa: CASSPHWTSSTDTQYF
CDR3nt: TGTGCCAGCAGCCCTCATTGGACATCTAGCACAGATACGCAGTATTTT

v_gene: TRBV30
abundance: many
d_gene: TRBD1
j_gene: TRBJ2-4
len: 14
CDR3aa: CAWSVVQGAGIQYF
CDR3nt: TGTGCCTGGAGTGTTGTGCAGGGGGCAGGCATTCAGTACTTC